This T cell receptor (beta chain) was documented in a study of blood T cell repertoires in COVID-19. Assay used: immunoSEQ multiplex PCR; TCRdb lists only in-frame clones, some missing. The sample shows more than 250,000 clones, over 75% of them seen only once. The CDR3 sequence is 12 residues long. V was cut by 5 bases and J by 2 bases, with 9 bases left in between. Germline CDR1 and CDR2: SQVTM and ANQGSEA. The receptor was isolated from a man aged 25-45 years who had recovered from COVID-19. The genes are TRBV29-1 and TRBJ1-1; maybe TRBD1 (5 bases). Specimen: PBMCs or T cells enriched from blood (not recorded which). This CDR3 reads CSVLQENTEAFF. The CDR3 DNA reads as TGCAGCGTTCTACAGGAAAACACTGAAGCTTTCTTT.